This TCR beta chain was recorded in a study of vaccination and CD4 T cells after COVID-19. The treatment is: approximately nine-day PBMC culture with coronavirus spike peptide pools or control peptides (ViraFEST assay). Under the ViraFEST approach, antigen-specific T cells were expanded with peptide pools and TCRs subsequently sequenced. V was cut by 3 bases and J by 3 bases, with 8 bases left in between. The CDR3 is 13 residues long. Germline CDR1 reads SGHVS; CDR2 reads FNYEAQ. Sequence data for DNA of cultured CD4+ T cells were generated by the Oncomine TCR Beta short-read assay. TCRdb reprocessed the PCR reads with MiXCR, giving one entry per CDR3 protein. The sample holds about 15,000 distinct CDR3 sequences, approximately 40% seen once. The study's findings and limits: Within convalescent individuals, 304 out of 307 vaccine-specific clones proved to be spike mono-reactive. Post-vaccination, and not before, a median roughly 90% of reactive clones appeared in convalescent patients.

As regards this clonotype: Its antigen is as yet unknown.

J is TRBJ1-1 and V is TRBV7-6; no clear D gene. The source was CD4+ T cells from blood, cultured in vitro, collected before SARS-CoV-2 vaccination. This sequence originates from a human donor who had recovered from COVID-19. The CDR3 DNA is TGTGCCAGCAGCTTGCAGTCCGACACTGAAGCTTTCTTT. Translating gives CASSLQSDTEAFF.